This T cell receptor (beta chain) was identified during a study of PD-1 blockade in classical Hodgkin lymphoma. Produced via immunoSEQ multiplex PCR; TCRdb's table is partial and in-frame only. The repertoire holds tens of thousands of clones, with about 87% as singletons. This sample's time point: newly diagnosed, previously untreated cHL patient sample. Negative selection with magnetic separation was used to purify CD4+ T cells from thawed PBMCs. For comparison, PBMCs from newly diagnosed, untreated classical Hodgkin lymphoma were used. The V end lost 4 bases, the J end lost 0 bases, and 16 bases lay between the germline ends. CDR3 length equals 16 residues. Germline CDR1 and CDR2: SGHRS and YFSETQ. Study-level points and caveats: Possible causes of repertoire differences, disease activity or prior therapy, remain undefined. According to reports, newly diagnosed patients had lower baseline TCR diversity than healthy donors, and relapsed/refractory patients had lower baseline TCR diversity still.

As regards this clone: What it recognizes is unknown.

The rearrangement joins TRBV5-1 to TRBJ2-5, with D perhaps given as TRBD1 or TRBD2 (6 bases each). Sequenced input: CD4+ T cells from blood. The clonotype comes from a human donor with classical Hodgkin lymphoma. The CDR3 region has the DNA TGCGCCAGCAGCCCCGGGGGCAGATCTAACCAAGAGACCCAGTACTTC. This codes for CASSPGGRSNQETQYF.